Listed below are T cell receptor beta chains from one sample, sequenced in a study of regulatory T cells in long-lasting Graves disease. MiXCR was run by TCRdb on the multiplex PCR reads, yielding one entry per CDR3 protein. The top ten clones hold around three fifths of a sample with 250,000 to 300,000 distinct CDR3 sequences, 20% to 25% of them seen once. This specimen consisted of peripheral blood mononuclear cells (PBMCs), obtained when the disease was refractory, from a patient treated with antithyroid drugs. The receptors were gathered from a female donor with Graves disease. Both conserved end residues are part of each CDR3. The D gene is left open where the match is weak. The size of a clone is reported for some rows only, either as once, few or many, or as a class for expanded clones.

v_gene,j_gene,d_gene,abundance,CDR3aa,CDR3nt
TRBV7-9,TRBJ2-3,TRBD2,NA,CASSRLAGVDTDTQYF,TGTGCCAGCAGCCGACTAGCGGGAGTGGATACAGATACGCAGTATTTT
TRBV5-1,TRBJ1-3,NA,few,CASSPGGSGNTIYF,TGCGCCAGCAGTCCTGGGGGCTCTGGAAACACCATATATTTT
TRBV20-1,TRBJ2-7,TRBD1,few,CSASGADRPIDEQYF,TGCAGTGCTAGCGGGGCGGACAGGCCGATCGACGAGCAGTACTTC
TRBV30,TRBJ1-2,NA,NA,CAWTAGGDYGYTF,TGTGCCTGGACCGCGGGGGGGGACTATGGCTACACCTTC
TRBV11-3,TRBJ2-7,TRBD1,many,CASSLLFPGQGDEQYF,TGTGCCAGCAGCTTACTCTTTCCGGGACAGGGGGACGAGCAGTACTTC
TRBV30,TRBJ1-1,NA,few,CAWSETANTEAFF,TGTGCCTGGAGTGAAACGGCGAACACTGAAGCTTTCTTT
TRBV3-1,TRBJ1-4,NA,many,CASSMSGSWGEKLFF,TGTGCCAGCAGCATGTCCGGTTCGTGGGGTGAAAAACTGTTTTTT
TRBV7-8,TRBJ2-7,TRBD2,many,CASSSRSGGRVEQYF,TGTGCCAGCAGCTCAAGATCGGGCGGGAGGGTCGAGCAGTACTTC
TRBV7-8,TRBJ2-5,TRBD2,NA,CASSLVGSGGSETQYF,TGTGCCAGCAGCTTAGTCGGTAGCGGGGGTTCGGAGACCCAGTACTTC
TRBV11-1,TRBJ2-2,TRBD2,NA,CASSPSGVASANTGELFF,TGTGCCAGCAGCCCAAGCGGGGTCGCTAGCGCCAACACCGGGGAGCTGTTTTTT
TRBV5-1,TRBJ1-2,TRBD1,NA,CASSLSGQIAYSYTF,TGCGCCAGCAGCTTGTCGGGACAGATAGCCTATAGCTACACCTTC
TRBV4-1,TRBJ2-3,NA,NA,CASSQGVTRRLPDTQYF,TGCGCCAGCAGCCAAGGTGTAACAAGGCGGCTCCCAGATACGCAGTATTTT
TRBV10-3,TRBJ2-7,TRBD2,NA,CATMTSGRHEQYF,TGTGCCACCATGACTAGCGGGAGGCACGAGCAGTACTTC
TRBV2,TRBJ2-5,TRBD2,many,CASRSGTSGSHETQYF,TGTGCCAGCAGAAGCGGGACTAGCGGGAGTCACGAGACCCAGTACTTC
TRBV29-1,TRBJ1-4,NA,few,CSVAHSQNEKLFF,TGCAGCGTTGCGCACAGCCAAAATGAAAAACTGTTTTTT
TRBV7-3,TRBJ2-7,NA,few,CASSLLGGQGEQYF,TGTGCCAGCAGCCTCCTTGGGGGCCAGGGCGAGCAGTACTTC
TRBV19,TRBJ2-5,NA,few,CASSIQDQETQYF,TGTGCCAGTAGTATACAGGACCAAGAGACCCAGTACTTC
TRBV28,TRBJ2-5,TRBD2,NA,CASSLPLAGGQETQYF,TGTGCCAGCAGTTTACCCCTAGCGGGAGGACAAGAGACCCAGTACTTC
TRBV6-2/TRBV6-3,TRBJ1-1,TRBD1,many,CASSYVLTQGLNTEAFF,TGTGCCAGCAGTTACGTTCTTACACAGGGGTTGAACACTGAAGCTTTCTTT
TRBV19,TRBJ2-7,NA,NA,CASSVTGTGEYEQYF,TGTGCCAGTAGTGTAACCGGGACGGGGGAGTACGAGCAGTACTTC
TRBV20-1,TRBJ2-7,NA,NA,CSARSTRAPYEQYF,TGCAGTGCTAGATCTACCAGGGCCCCCTACGAGCAGTACTTC
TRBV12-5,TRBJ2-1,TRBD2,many,CASGLVVGLAGVNEQFF,TGTGCTAGTGGTTTGGTGGTGGGACTAGCGGGAGTAAATGAGCAGTTCTTC
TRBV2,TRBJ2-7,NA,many,CASSELTSSYEQYF,TGTGCCAGCAGCGAACTGACTAGCTCCTACGAGCAGTACTTC
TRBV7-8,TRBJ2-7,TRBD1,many,CASSLAGQGYYEQYF,TGTGCCAGCAGCTTAGCGGGACAGGGTTACTACGAGCAGTACTTC
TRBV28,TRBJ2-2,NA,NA,CASSPIADTGELFF,TGTGCCAGCAGCCCCATTGCGGACACCGGGGAGCTGTTTTTT
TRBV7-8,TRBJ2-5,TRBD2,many,CASSSGLAGVRETQYF,TGTGCCAGCAGCTCAGGACTAGCGGGAGTCCGGGAGACCCAGTACTTC
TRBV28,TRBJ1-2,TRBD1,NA,CASSSSGGNYGCTF,TGTGCCAGCAGTTCCTCAGGGGGCAACTATGGCTGCACCTTC
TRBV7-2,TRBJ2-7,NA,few,CASSQDLTRHEQYF,TGTGCCAGCAGCCAAGATCTGACGCGCCACGAGCAGTACTTC
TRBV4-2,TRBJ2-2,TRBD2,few,CASSLSAGNTGELFF,TGTGCCAGCAGCCTTTCAGCGGGAAACACCGGGGAGCTGTTTTTT
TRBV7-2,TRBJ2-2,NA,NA,CASSLTAGLNTGELFF,TGTGCCAGCAGCTTAACTGCGGGGCTGAACACCGGGGAGCTGTTTTTT
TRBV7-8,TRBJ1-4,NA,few,CASSFGGRGTNEKLFF,TGTGCCAGCAGTTTCGGGGGGCGCGGGACTAATGAAAAACTGTTTTTT
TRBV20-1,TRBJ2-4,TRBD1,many,CSATGQGALAKNIQYF,TGCAGTGCTACCGGACAGGGCGCCCTAGCCAAAAACATTCAGTACTTC
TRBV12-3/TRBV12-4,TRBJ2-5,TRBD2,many,CASSEREDQETQYF,TGTGCCAGCAGCGAGCGGGAAGATCAAGAGACCCAGTACTTC
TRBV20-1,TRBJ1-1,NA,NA,CSASAGGAFF,TGCAGTGCTAGTGCTGGAGGTGCTTTCTTT
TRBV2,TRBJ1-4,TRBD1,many,CASSASSGGGEKLFF,TGTGCCAGCAGTGCCTCTTCAGGGGGCGGTGAAAAACTGTTTTTT
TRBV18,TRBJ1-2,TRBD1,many,CASSPGQDGYTF,TGTGCCAGCTCACCGGGACAGGACGGCTACACCTTC
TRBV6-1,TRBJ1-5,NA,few,CASSSLGGSNQPQHF,TGTGCCAGCAGCTCCTTGGGGGGGAGCAATCAGCCCCAGCATTTT